This section outlines one T cell receptor beta chain sequence together with its context. The antigen remains undetermined. The data originate from a study of resident and recirculating memory T cells in vitiligo. Across the study: Shave-biopsy epidermis from lesional and nonlesional skin was sequenced alongside PBMCs. Findings and limits, study-wide: TCR sequences were not conserved across biopsy sites or patients. Vitiligo lesions lacked a unique dominant clone, and clonality varied.

This CDR3 region has 15 residues. Germline lookup yields CDR1 SGHDT and CDR2 YYEEEE. V was clipped by 2 bases and J by 4 bases, with 14 bases between them. The table came from immunoSEQ multiplex PCR; TCRdb's copy has only in-frame clones and leaves some out. The sample carries about 42,000 clones, about 93% recorded once. This TCR came from a male donor with vitiligo. The J gene is TRBJ2-3, the V gene TRBV5-6; D not certain. The sample was blood. As DNA, the CDR3 is TGTGCCAGCAGCTTATATCAGGTTGGCGCAGATACGCAGTATTTT. Residues: CASSLYQVGADTQYF.